This paragraph reports one T cell receptor (beta chain). Its cognate antigen is unknown. The junction differs from germline at one of its ends, possibly a read error. These data are taken from a study of breast tumors, draining lymph nodes, adjacent tissues. Samples came from axillary lymph nodes draining the breast cancer. Each CDR3 protein gets one entry after TCRdb re-called the multiplex PCR reads with MiXCR. Altogether over 200,000 distinct CDR3 sequences are present, 34% being singletons, with the ten largest covering under 4.5%. Overall study results and limits: Data fit most tumor T cells coming from lymph node, expanding in tumor.

Germline V gene data show CDR1 as SGHTA and CDR2 as FQGNSA. The CDR3 covers 16 residues. The chain is built from TRBV7-2 and TRBJ1-2; D unclear. The receptor was derived from a female donor with breast cancer. Some clones in this sample may be carry-over from other donors' samples. The material sequenced was axillary lymph node tissue. Here the CDR3 DNA reads TGTGCCAGCAGCTTAGTTGGCAGCGGGCGCGTCTATGGCCACACCTTC. This codes for CASSLVGSGRVYGHTF.